The 27 T cell receptor beta chains presented below share a single source sample, sequenced in a study of yellow fever vaccine responses in identical twins. One entry per CDR3 protein results from TCRdb running MiXCR on the RT-PCR reads. The sample includes about 6,000 distinct CDR3 sequences, over 60% of them seen just once. This sample comprised T cells from blood (PBMCs), unsorted or a sorted subset (not recorded which), obtained before or after yellow fever vaccination (not recorded which). All receptors derive from a woman between 18 and 29 years old who received the yellow fever vaccine.

The J gene is TRBJ1-4, the V gene TRBV6-5; no reliable D call. The CDR3 is made up of 15 amino acids. Trimming left V 0 bases short and J 4 bases short, with 9 bases between. Germline lookup yields CDR1 MNHEY and CDR2 SVGAGI. CDR3 region: CASSYSQTSNEKLFF. CDR3 nucleotides: TGTGCCAGCAGTTACTCACAGACAAGTAATGAAAAACTGTTTTTT.

This clonotype has a handful of counts. The V gene is TRBV5-1, the J gene TRBJ1-4; 7 bases align to TRBD1. This CDR3 contains 17 residues. Germline V gives CDR1 SGHRS, CDR2 YFSETQ. Losses at the gene ends were 5 bases for V and 3 bases for J; bases not matched to a gene: 13. This chain's CDR3 is CASRGTARERANEKLFF. The CDR3, as DNA: TGCGCCAGCAGAGGGACAGCCAGAGAGAGGGCTAATGAAAAACTGTTTTTT.

This chain links TRBV5-1 with TRBJ2-5; D gene ambiguous. Trimming removed 0 bases at V and 1 base at J, with 7 bases between. Germline CDR1 reads SGHRS; CDR2 reads YFSETQ. This CDR3 region has 14 residues. As DNA, the CDR3 is TGCGCCAGCAGCTTGGCGGACGGCCAAGAGACCCAGTACTTC. This codes for CASSLADGQETQYF.

The chain combines TRBV29-1 with TRBJ2-1; 8 bases are shared with TRBD2. Trimming removed 7 bases from V and 7 bases from J; junction bases left unmatched: 9. This CDR3 is 13 amino acids long. Germline V gene lookup returns CDR1 SQVTM and CDR2 ANQGSEA. The CDR3 region has the DNA TGCAGCGCCCTGGAGCGGGGGAAAAATGAGCAGTTCTTC. Encoded protein: CSALERGKNEQFF.

The chain joins TRBV19 to TRBJ2-1, with TRBD2 matching 8 bases. This CDR3 region has 14 residues. In germline, CDR1 is LNHDA, CDR2 SQIVND (reference sequence). V lost 4 bases to trimming and J lost 5 bases; unmatched junction nucleotides: 4. The CDR3 DNA sequence: TGTGCCAGTAGTACCGGGACTAGGAACAATGAGCAGTTCTTC. Translating gives CASSTGTRNNEQFF.

The chain uses TRBV10-1 and TRBJ2-7; possibly TRBD1 or TRBD2 for D (5 bases each). Germline V gene lookup returns CDR1 WNHNN and CDR2 SYGVQD (reference sequence). This CDR3 has 13 residues. V lost 6 bases to trimming and J lost 0 bases, with 9 bases between them. This CDR3 is CASSRDGSYEQYF. The CDR3, as DNA: TGCGCCAGCAGCCGGGACGGCTCCTACGAGCAGTACTTC.

Here the CDR3 DNA reads TGTGCCAGCAGCTTCGCAGCGGGGAGCAAAAACATTCAGTACTTC. As protein: CASSFAAGSKNIQYF. The V gene is TRBV11-1, the J gene TRBJ2-4; TRBD2 matches at 7 bases. The length of the CDR3 is 15 residues. Trimming cost V 3 bases and J 3 bases; bases outside gene matches: 5. CDR1 SGHAT and CDR2 FQDESV come from the germline V gene (reference sequence).

The chain recombines TRBV6-5 with TRBJ1-3, with no clear D. Germline lookup yields CDR1 MNHEY and CDR2 SVGAGI. CDR3 length: 15 amino acids. V was shortened by 0 bases and J by 1 base, with 7 bases between the two germline ends. CDR3 in amino acids: CASSYSRLSGNTIYF. The DNA for the CDR3 is TGTGCCAGCAGTTACTCCCGACTGTCTGGAAACACCATATATTTT.

The rearrangement joins TRBV6-1 to TRBJ1-1; no clear D. Per germline, CDR1 MNHNS and CDR2 SASEGT. Deletions cut 6 bases from V and 1 base from J, with 9 bases between. The CDR3 contains 13 residues. The CDR3 sequence is CASRLKGNTEAFF. CDR3 nucleotides: TGTGCCAGCAGGTTAAAGGGGAACACTGAAGCTTTCTTT.

This clonotype occurred a few times. The V call is TRBV5-1, the J call TRBJ2-7; D perhaps matches TRBD2 (6 bases). The CDR3 spans 17 residues. Deletions cut 3 bases from V and 3 bases from J, with 22 bases between. The germline gives CDR1 SGHRS, CDR2 YFSETQ. CDR3 in amino acids: CASSSLGSGDFNYEQYF. The CDR3 DNA reads as TGCGCCAGCAGCTCCTTGGGGTCGGGAGATTTTAACTACGAGCAGTACTTC.

The chain recombines TRBV11-1 with TRBJ2-3; D unresolved. V shed 1 base and J shed 2 bases, with 13 bases lying between them. This CDR3 spans 16 amino acids. Per germline, CDR1 SGHAT and CDR2 FQDESV (reference sequence). The CDR3 protein is CASSLVGNENTDTQYF. CDR3 coding DNA: TGTGCCAGCAGCTTAGTAGGGAACGAGAACACAGATACGCAGTATTTT.

This clonotype was recorded a few times. This sequence joins TRBV29-1 and TRBJ1-1, with a weak D call TRBD1 (5 bases). This CDR3 comprises 15 residues. Germline V lookup: CDR1 SQVTM, CDR2 ANQGSEA. Trimming stripped 4 bases from V and 5 bases from J, with 20 bases between. CDR3 in DNA: TGCAGCGTTGGTAACTTCAGGGCAGGACGGACTGAAGCTTTCTTT. Its protein product is CSVGNFRAGRTEAFF.

The CDR3 protein is CASSQGQGAATNEKLFF. The CDR3 DNA reads as TGTGCCAGCAGCCAAGGGCAGGGAGCTGCAACTAATGAAAAACTGTTTTTT. This chain connects TRBV4-2 to TRBJ1-4; a possible D gene is TRBD1 (5 bases). The CDR3 has 17 residues. Trimming left V 1 base short and J 0 bases short, with 12 bases between. Germline CDR1 is LGHNA and CDR2 is YNFKEQ.

This clonotype was detected only a few times. This sequence joins TRBV4-1 and TRBJ2-6; tentative D call: TRBD2 (5 bases). Germline assignment: CDR1 MGHRA and CDR2 YSYEKL. CDR3 size: 16 residues. Trimming pared 1 base from V and 0 bases from J, leaving 7 bases between. The CDR3 sequence: CASSQAEGSGANVLTF. For the CDR3, the DNA is TGCGCCAGCAGCCAAGCTGAGGGCTCTGGGGCCAACGTCCTGACTTTC.

This chain joins TRBV27 and TRBJ2-5; D ambiguous. CDR1 is MNHEY, CDR2 SMNVEV, per germline (reference sequence). Trimming removed 2 bases at V and 5 bases at J, with 6 bases between. CDR3 size: 12 residues. CDR3 in DNA: TGTGCCAGCAGTTTACCATCCGAGACCCAGTACTTC. This sequence encodes CASSLPSETQYF.

This clonotype was observed once. The V gene is TRBV5-6, the J gene TRBJ2-1; 7 bases fit TRBD2. Per the germline V gene, CDR1 is SGHDT and CDR2 is YYEEEE. CDR3 length equals 15 residues. Trimming removed 1 base from V and 3 bases from J; junction bases left unmatched: 4. This CDR3 is CASSLYGDYYNEQFF. The CDR3, as DNA: TGTGCCAGCAGCTTGTACGGGGACTACTACAATGAGCAGTTCTTC.

The chain uses TRBV7-9 and TRBJ2-6; D is uncertain. Per germline, CDR1 SEHNR and CDR2 FQNEAQ (reference sequence). This CDR3 is built from 15 residues. The germline V and J ends were trimmed by 1 base and 8 bases, with 12 bases remaining between them. The CDR3 loop reads CASSLVGIGTNVLTF. CDR3 coding DNA: TGTGCCAGCAGCTTAGTTGGGATAGGGACCAACGTCCTGACTTTC.

The chain joins TRBV4-2 to TRBJ2-7; no reliable D call. The CDR3 extends over 12 amino acids. Germline assignment: CDR1 LGHNA and CDR2 YNFKEQ. The V end was cut by 2 bases, the J end by 4 bases, with 6 bases between. The CDR3 DNA reads TGTGCCAGCAGCCAAAGGCCTTACGAGCAGTACTTC. Translation: CASSQRPYEQYF.

This rearrangement joins TRBV6-5 to TRBJ2-3; 11 bases fit TRBD1. The junction had 8 bases not matched to a gene; V was cut back by 4 bases and J by 8 bases. This CDR3 is built from 15 residues. The germline gives CDR1 MNHEY, CDR2 SVGAGI. For the CDR3, the DNA is TGTGCCAGCAGTTTAAAACCGGGACAGGGGGGTACGCAGTATTTT. As protein: CASSLKPGQGGTQYF.

This chain joins TRBV18 and TRBJ1-2, with a weak D call TRBD1 (6 bases). This CDR3 region has 13 residues. CDR1 KGHSH and CDR2 LQKENI come from the germline V gene. Trimming took off 3 bases at V and 8 bases at J, with 13 bases between the two ends. The CDR3 DNA reads TGTGCCAGCTCACCCAACAGGGTTTTGGGCTACACCTTC. Translated: CASSPNRVLGYTF.

The chain carries TRBV29-1 and TRBJ2-1, with D possibly called TRBD1 or TRBD2 (5 bases each). The V and J ends lost 7 bases and 10 bases respectively, with 17 bases between them. This CDR3 is 12 amino acids long. Germline V gene data show CDR1 as SQVTM and CDR2 as ANQGSEA. CDR3 bases: TGCAGCGGCATATTACGGGGCGGAGAGCAGTTCTTC. Its translation: CSGILRGGEQFF.

The chain couples TRBV11-2 to TRBJ2-7; D is perhaps TRBD2 (6 bases). Germline V gives CDR1 SGHAT, CDR2 FQNNGV. Trimming took off 3 bases at V and 4 bases at J, with 16 bases between the two ends. The CDR3 spans 15 residues. The CDR3 reads CASSLSGWSQYEQYF. The DNA of the CDR3 is TGTGCCAGCAGCTTGAGCGGGTGGTCTCAATACGAGCAGTACTTC.

The V call is TRBV4-3, the J call TRBJ2-1; D is ambiguous. V gave up 4 bases and J gave up 0 bases, with 10 bases separating them. This CDR3 contains 15 residues. Germline V CDR1 and CDR2: LGHNA, YSLEER. Written as DNA, the CDR3 is TGCGCCAGCAGCCCGGACCGGTCCTCCTACAATGAGCAGTTCTTC. It encodes CASSPDRSSYNEQFF.

This clonotype was seen a few times. This CDR3 reads CASTTGASYNEQFF. CDR3 nucleotide sequence: TGTGCCAGCACTACGGGGGCTTCATACAATGAGCAGTTCTTC. The chain couples TRBV6-2 or TRBV6-3 to TRBJ2-1; the D gene could be TRBD1 or TRBD2 (6 bases each). Germline V lookup: CDR1 MNHEY, CDR2 SVGEGT. The CDR3 is 14 residues long. Trimming pared 7 bases from V and 4 bases from J, leaving 14 bases between.

This clonotype was seen more than once but under ten times. The chain carries TRBV29-1 and TRBJ2-1; D gene unclear. This CDR3 region has 14 residues. Trimming took off 7 bases at V and 2 bases at J, with 15 bases between the two ends. The germline gives CDR1 SQVTM, CDR2 ANQGSEA. CDR3 sequence: CSAEDRSTYNEQFF. DNA for the CDR3: TGCAGCGCCGAGGACCGTAGCACCTACAATGAGCAGTTCTTC.

The chain recombines TRBV7-2 with TRBJ1-5; 7 bases are a match to TRBD1. This CDR3 spans 14 amino acids. Germline assignment: CDR1 SGHTA and CDR2 FQGNSA. Losses at the gene ends were 5 bases for V and 5 bases for J; bases not matched to a gene: 6. The CDR3 region is CASSQGGTHQPQHF. The CDR3 DNA sequence: TGTGCCAGCAGCCAGGGGGGGACGCATCAGCCCCAGCATTTT.

V usage is TRBV12-3 or TRBV12-4 and J usage is TRBJ2-2; D might be TRBD1 (5 bases). The V end lost 2 bases, the J end lost 5 bases, and 12 bases lay between the germline ends. The CDR3 is 15 residues long. CDR3 loop: CASSLPYRRTGELFF. CDR3 in DNA: TGTGCCAGCAGTTTACCGTACAGGCGAACCGGGGAGCTGTTTTTT.